This TCR beta chain was captured in a study of blood T cell repertoires in COVID-19. Produced via immunoSEQ multiplex PCR; TCRdb's table is partial and in-frame only. Among about 210,000 clones listed, about 87% were seen once. From germline, CDR1 is SGHRS and CDR2 YFSETQ. J was trimmed by 0 bases and V by 4 bases; bases with no gene match: 11. The CDR3 sequence is 18 residues long. The clonotype was recovered from a man aged 65 to 79 with acute or convalescent COVID-19. The chain has TRBV5-1 and TRBJ2-2, with TRBD1 matching over 8 bases. The sequencing sample was made of peripheral blood. The CDR3 nucleotides are TGCGCCAGCAGCCCGCGACAGGGGACCATACCGAACACCGGGGAGCTGTTTTTT. Translated, it gives CASSPRQGTIPNTGELFF.